The next 21 T cell receptor beta chains were all read from a single sample in a study of cytomegalovirus exposure and HLA in healthy donors. PCR primers comprised 60 Vbeta and 13 Jbeta primers. The assay was immunoSEQ multiplex PCR, and TCRdb's table has in-frame clones only and misses some. This sample has 110,000 or so clones; 82% occur once, and the top ten carry around 2.6%. Sequencing input: PBMCs. These receptors came from a young woman in good health and CMV-seronegative.

The V and J genes are TRBV19 and TRBJ2-6; D possibly corresponds to TRBD1 (7 bases). The V gene's germline CDR1 is LNHDA and CDR2 SQIVND (reference sequence). V was trimmed by 6 bases and J by 0 bases, leaving 12 bases between them. CDR3 length equals 16 residues. CDR3 region: CASRTGRTSGANVLTF. In nucleotides, the CDR3 is TGTGCCAGTAGGACAGGGAGGACCTCTGGGGCCAACGTCCTGACTTTC.

J is TRBJ2-3 and V is TRBV6-4; D is perhaps TRBD1 (5 bases). V shed 4 bases and J shed 2 bases, with 7 bases lying between them. Germline V gene data show CDR1 as MRHNA and CDR2 as SNTAGT. The length of the CDR3 is 13 residues. The CDR3 loop is CASSARDTDTQYF. CDR3 DNA: TGTGCCAGCAGTGCCAGGGACACAGATACGCAGTATTTT.

The chain has TRBV11-2 and TRBJ2-1; 7 bases align to TRBD2. V was clipped by 1 base and J by 8 bases; unmatched bases: 5. Germline V gene data show CDR1 as SGHAT and CDR2 as FQNNGV. CDR3 size: 14 residues. CDR3 sequence: CASSLGGGNDEQFF. CDR3 in DNA: TGTGCCAGCAGCTTAGGGGGAGGGAATGATGAGCAGTTCTTC.

This chain connects TRBV18 to TRBJ1-5; maybe TRBD1 (5 bases). Germline lookup yields CDR1 KGHSH and CDR2 LQKENI. The CDR3 runs 15 residues. The ends were cut back, 0 bases at V and 2 bases at J, with 8 bases in the middle. The CDR3 DNA reads as TGTGCCAGCTCACCACCGGGGCCGGGCAATCAGCCCCAGCATTTT. This codes for CASSPPGPGNQPQHF.

The rearrangement joins TRBV27 to TRBJ1-5; no firm D call. Germline values: CDR1 MNHEY, CDR2 SMNVEV (reference sequence). Trimming took off 5 bases at V and 7 bases at J, with 15 bases between the two ends. The CDR3 consists of 14 residues. For the CDR3, the DNA is TGTGCCAGCAGTCCCCGCGCTCTAGGACAGCCCCAGCATTTT. It codes for CASSPRALGQPQHF.

This sequence joins TRBV5-1 and TRBJ2-6, with no clear D. This CDR3 comprises 16 residues. The V end was cut by 5 bases, the J end by 0 bases, with 12 bases between. Germline V gene data show CDR1 as SGHRS and CDR2 as YFSETQ. This chain's CDR3 is CASRFTGDSGANVLTF. CDR3 sequence (DNA): TGCGCCAGCAGATTCACGGGTGACTCTGGGGCCAACGTCCTGACTTTC.

The CDR3 DNA reads as TGTGCCAGCTCCACCAGGCACACTCAGAATACCGGGGAGCTGTTTTTT. Residues: CASSTRHTQNTGELFF. V and J are TRBV18 and TRBJ2-2; no clear D. Per germline, CDR1 KGHSH and CDR2 LQKENI. Trimming removed 6 bases at V and 5 bases at J, with 19 bases between. The CDR3 is 16 amino acids. Full variable domain (missing parts from reference TRBV18 and TRBJ2-2): NAGVMQNPRHLVRRRGQEARLRCSPMKGHSHVYWYRQLPEEGLKFMVYLQKENIIDESGMPKERFSAEFPKEGPSILRIQQVVRGDSAAYFCASSTRHTQNTGELFFGEGSRLTVL.

The rearrangement joins TRBV5-4 to TRBJ2-7, with TRBD2 matching 7 bases. Germline V gives CDR1 SGHNT, CDR2 YYREEE (reference sequence). The V and J ends lost 2 bases and 3 bases, in that order; junction bases with no gene match: 2. The CDR3 contains 13 residues. CDR3 in DNA: TGTGCCAGCAGCTTAGCGGGAAACTACGAGCAGTACTTC. This codes for CASSLAGNYEQYF.

The chain has TRBV7-8 and TRBJ2-5; 9 bases align to TRBD2. Germline V gives CDR1 SGHVS, CDR2 FQNEAQ. V lost 8 bases to trimming and J lost 5 bases; unmatched junction nucleotides: 6. The CDR3 runs to 13 residues. The CDR3 nucleotides are TGTGCCAGCCGACTAGCGGAGTTGGAGACCCAGTACTTC. This translates into CASRLAELETQYF. The full variable domain, with the rest looked up from reference TRBV7-8 and TRBJ2-5, is GAGVSQSPRYKVAKRGQDVALRCDPISGHVSLFWYQQALGQGPEFLTYFQNEAQLDKSGLPSDRFFAERPEGSVSTLKIQRTQQEDSAVYLCASRLAELETQYFGPGTRLLVL.

The gene calls are TRBV19 and TRBJ1-4; no clear D gene. The CDR3 has 16 residues. V lost 4 bases, J lost 0 bases, and 12 bases lay in between. CDR1 is LNHDA, CDR2 SQIVND, per germline (reference sequence). Here the CDR3 reads CASSRSRGATNEKLFF. The CDR3 coding sequence is TGTGCCAGTAGTAGATCCCGGGGAGCAACTAATGAAAAACTGTTTTTT.

The chain recombines TRBV2 with TRBJ2-2; TRBD1 matches at 7 bases. There are 15 residues in the CDR3. With V trimmed by 5 bases and J by 3 bases, 6 bases remained unmatched. Germline CDR1 reads SNHLY; CDR2 reads FYNNEI. The CDR3 loop reads CASSNRGADTGELFF. The CDR3 DNA reads as TGTGCCAGCAGTAACAGGGGCGCGGACACCGGGGAGCTGTTTTTT. The complete variable domain, with remaining parts taken from reference TRBV2 and TRBJ2-2, reads EPEVTQTPSHQVTQMGQEVILRCVPISNHLYFYWYRQILGQKVEFLVSFYNNEISEKSEIFDDQFSVERPDGSNFTLKIRSTKLEDSAMYFCASSNRGADTGELFFGEGSRLTVL.

The rearrangement joins TRBV2 to TRBJ1-5, with a weak D call TRBD1 (6 bases). The CDR3 covers 16 residues. CDR1 is SNHLY and CDR2 is FYNNEI in the germline V gene. Trimming took 6 bases from V and 0 from J, leaving 15 bases between them. In DNA, the CDR3 is TGTGCCAGCAGCGACGGACAGCTAAATAGCAATCAGCCCCAGCATTTT. Its translation is CASSDGQLNSNQPQHF.

This clone was seen just once. The genes are TRBV6-5 and TRBJ2-7; D call uncertain. The V end was cut by 5 bases, the J end by 0 bases, with 14 bases between. This CDR3 comprises 15 residues. CDR1 is MNHEY and CDR2 is SVGAGI in the germline V gene. The CDR3 nucleotides are TGTGCCAGCAGTCCATACCCCTCCGGCTCCTACGAGCAGTACTTC. Amino acids: CASSPYPSGSYEQYF.

The chain recombines TRBV7-8 with TRBJ1-5; TRBD1 matches at 7 bases. Trimming took 2 bases from V and 5 from J; bases not matched to a gene: 3. This CDR3 has 14 residues. Germline CDR1 and CDR2: SGHVS and FQNEAQ. The CDR3 DNA is TGTGCCAGCAGCTTAAGGGGGCCCGATCAGCCCCAGCATTTT. Its translation is CASSLRGPDQPQHF.

The rearrangement joins TRBV18 to TRBJ2-3; 8 bases are a match to TRBD2. With 2 bases clipped from V and 1 base from J, the junction kept 2 bases outside the gene matches. CDR3 length: 15 residues. Per the germline V gene, CDR1 is KGHSH and CDR2 is LQKENI. The chain's CDR3 is CASSPSGGGTDTQYF. The DNA of the CDR3 is TGTGCCAGCTCACCAAGCGGGGGAGGCACAGATACGCAGTATTTT.

This clone was seen only once. The gene calls are TRBV5-1 and TRBJ2-7; D ambiguous. Germline V gives CDR1 SGHRS, CDR2 YFSETQ. The CDR3 totals 14 residues. V was shortened by 0 bases and J by 4 bases, with 11 bases between the two germline ends. The DNA of the CDR3 is TGCGCCAGCAGCTTGGATTGGCAGACTTACGAGCAGTACTTC. Translating it yields CASSLDWQTYEQYF.

The chain is built from TRBV7-8 and TRBJ2-7, with a weak D call TRBD2 (5 bases). The CDR3 spans 14 residues. The germline V and J ends were trimmed by 1 base and 1 base, with 8 bases remaining between them. Germline assignment: CDR1 SGHVS and CDR2 FQNEAQ. CDR3 sequence: CASSLGGPSYEQYV. The CDR3 region has the DNA TGTGCCAGCAGCTTAGGAGGGCCTTCCTACGAGCAGTACGTC.

The CDR3 is CASSLEGQGGFEQYF. CDR3 bases: TGCGCCAGCAGCTTGGAGGGCCAGGGGGGTTTCGAGCAGTACTTC. The chain combines TRBV5-1 with TRBJ2-7; a weak D match, TRBD1 (7 bases). The ends were cut back, 0 bases at V and 6 bases at J, with 16 bases in the middle. Per germline, CDR1 SGHRS and CDR2 YFSETQ. The CDR3 contains 15 residues.

This chain joins TRBV28 and TRBJ2-2; D is perhaps TRBD1 (5 bases). The CDR3 sequence is 12 residues long. The germline gives CDR1 MDHEN, CDR2 SYDVKM. V was pared by 2 bases and J by 8 bases, with 6 bases between. The CDR3 coding sequence is TGTGCCAGCAGTTTAAGGGGTGGGGAGCTGTTTTTT. This gives the protein CASSLRGGELFF.

This sequence joins TRBV7-9 and TRBJ2-2; 10 bases are a match to TRBD1. The CDR3 covers 15 residues. The junction had 7 bases not matched to a gene; V was cut back by 5 bases and J by 7 bases. The germline V gene encodes CDR1 SEHNR and CDR2 FQNEAQ (reference sequence). In DNA form, the CDR3 reads TGTGCCAGCAGCCGACAGGGGGCGCGGGACGGGGAGCTGTTTTTT. Translating gives CASSRQGARDGELFF.

V usage is TRBV28 and J usage is TRBJ2-7; the D gene is possibly TRBD2 (5 bases). Trimming left V 5 bases short and J 6 bases short, with 11 bases between. CDR1 MDHEN and CDR2 SYDVKM come from the germline V gene. The CDR3 sequence is 12 residues long. The CDR3 region has the DNA TGTGCCAGCAGTCCCGGACTGGGCGAGCAGTACTTC. It yields the protein CASSPGLGEQYF.